Each of the 6 T cell receptor beta chains below was sequenced from the same sample in a study of human T cells and chemical hapten exposure. Time point given: patch test 1, 2 weeks after DPC sensitization. Sample treatment: therapeutic diphenylcyclopropenone sensitization with weekly scalp DPC. TCRdb reanalysed the RACE reads using MiXCR and keeps one entry per CDR3 protein. Of 300,000 to 450,000 distinct CDR3 sequences in the sample, 4.8% were seen once. The sample was whole blood, taken in connection with sensitization to the hapten diphenylcyclopropenone (DPC). These receptor sequences come from a woman between 50 and 59 years old with alopecia areata. Some clones in this sample may be carry-over from other donors' samples.

The chain is built from TRBV20-1 and TRBJ2-4; D is perhaps TRBD2 (6 bases). V shed 6 bases and J shed 0 bases, with 18 bases lying between them. Germline V gene lookup returns CDR1 DFQATT and CDR2 SNEGSKA (reference sequence). The CDR3 sequence is 16 residues long. The CDR3 nucleotides read TGCAGTGCCCAAACGGGGACTCAAGGAGCCAAAAACATTCAGTACTTC. Its translation is CSAQTGTQGAKNIQYF.

This clonotype was seen ten or more times. The chain combines TRBV6-6 with TRBJ2-5; perhaps TRBD1 as D (6 bases). This CDR3 region has 14 residues. V dropped 5 bases and J dropped 5 bases, with 15 bases sitting between them. The germline V gene has CDR1 MNHNY and CDR2 SVGAGI (reference sequence). The CDR3 protein is CASSQSNREETQYF. The CDR3 DNA sequence: TGTGCCAGCAGTCAATCCAACAGGGAGGAGACCCAGTACTTC.

This clonotype was seen more than once but under ten times. V usage is TRBV5-6 and J usage is TRBJ1-2, with D possibly TRBD1 on 5 matching bases. V was clipped by 2 bases and J by 5 bases, with 16 bases between them. The CDR3 consists of 15 residues. In germline, CDR1 is SGHDT, CDR2 YYEEEE. This chain's CDR3 is CASSLQVGDRYGYTF. CDR3 nucleotides: TGTGCCAGCAGCTTACAGGTGGGGGATAGATATGGCTACACCTTC.

The sample holds a few counts of this clonotype. The CDR3 spells CANWDGMTDTQYF. DNA of the CDR3: TGTGCCAACTGGGATGGGATGACAGATACGCAGTATTTT. The gene calls are TRBV2 and TRBJ2-3; no reliable D call. The CDR3 runs 13 residues. Germline CDR1 reads SNHLY; CDR2 reads FYNNEI. The V end was cut by 10 bases, the J end by 3 bases, with 14 bases between.

This clonotype came up many times. The rearrangement links TRBV28 to TRBJ2-1; D unclear. Germline-derived CDR1 and CDR2 are MDHEN and SYDVKM. The CDR3 is 15 amino acids. V was pared by 5 bases and J by 3 bases, with 14 bases between. The CDR3 bases are TGTGCCAGCAGTACATTGTCGAGTGTCTACAATGAGCAGTTCTTC. Protein: CASSTLSSVYNEQFF. Based on the CDR3 plus reference TRBV28 and TRBJ2-1, the full variable domain is DVKVTQSSRYLVKRTGEKVFLECVQDMDHENMFWYRQDPGLGLRLIYFSYDVKMKEKGDIPEGYSVSREKKERFSLILESASTNQTSMYLCASSTLSSVYNEQFFGPGTRLTVL.

This clonotype showed up many times. The chain joins TRBV12-3 or TRBV12-4 to TRBJ1-6; D not certain. The CDR3 is 18 residues long. Trimming shortened V by 3 bases and J by 2 bases, and 17 bases separated the two germline ends. The CDR3 reads CASSFRRGGRTYNSPLHF. The CDR3 DNA reads as TGTGCCAGCAGTTTCCGCCGGGGAGGCAGGACCTATAATTCACCCCTCCACTTT.